These T cell receptor beta chains were read from a single sample in a study of cytomegalovirus exposure and HLA in healthy donors. Sequencing was performed with immunoSEQ multiplex PCR; in TCRdb, only in-frame clones are kept and a portion is missing. The sample carries 95,000 to 130,000 clones, 60% to 70% recorded once. Sequenced material: PBMCs. Receptors were obtained from a woman aged 40 to 50 in good health and CMV-seropositive. Each CDR3 is given without its conserved first and last residue. Each record gives: V gene, CDR3 protein.

TRBV1,TAPGEQY
TRBV27,ASSLYPNTEAF
TRBV11-2,ASSLGFLEITDTQY
TRBV7-6,ASSAGTGRGEQY
TRBV19,ASSISGQLDSYEQY
TRBV5-4,ASSRISRGWADTQY
TRBV6-5,ASSYGTLGADTQY
TRBV9,ASSPGNTEAF
TRBV27,ASSSPLAGSYEQY
TRBV27,ASSLSAGRSSYEQY
TRBV4-1,ASSQDSSGLPRDTQY
TRBV6-6,ASLSTHRNTGELF
TRBV4-3,ASSQDGQGFYNEQF
TRBV7-2,ASKPGLAGDSAEQF
TRBV28,ASSSKGSEQY
TRBV7-9,ASSQLHSFYEQY
TRBV29-1,SVGGTENYEQY
TRBV28,ASKYPLGGEQY
TRBV21-1,ASSKGRQRTISLQY
TRBV4-3,ASSQDTAAVQF
TRBV6-6,ASSIQGEGTEAF
TRBV9,ASSPPPGQGEPHYGYT
TRBV29-1,SGLGTSEQF
TRBV7-9,ASSYLGGGENIQY
TRBV9,ASSVGITGQGQEGYT
TRBV10-3,AISEAGGGRQPQH
TRBV7-6,ASSLGREGPTDTQY
TRBV2,ASKGGTSGLQETQY
TRBV5-4,ASRYQWNEQF
TRBV30,AWTRTNINQGQF
TRBV15,ATSRLIATGEQF
TRBV9,ASGVGGGARQPQH
TRBV9,ASSVGEGGEGNLNYEQY
TRBV5-1,ASASGISYEQY
TRBV2,ASSEASGQGMNTEAF
TRBV28,ASSFRGQMNTEAF
TRBV4-3,ASSQDRASGITDTQY
TRBV29-1,SVEDRQGRYGYT
TRBV11-1,ASSLGELGGVEETQY
TRBV18,ASSPVTIRGLGTDTQY
TRBV28,ASSTTKTGAYEQY
TRBV7-2,ASSQDPRRNQPQH
TRBV7-9,ASSQMTGYERLF
TRBV7-2,ASSLAQLAGGQRQPQH
TRBV6-7,ASSVGTSRGDTQY
TRBV28,ASSFPSDRGPWSSYNEQF
TRBV19,ASNGDRGRNEQF
TRBV4-1,ASSQGRQGAYGYT
TRBV5-6,ASSGDPFPYEQY
TRBV10-2,ASSPSPGDVLIPPSEQY
TRBV6-1,ASSEEAGGPYEQY
TRBV27,ASSFGLAGGSSYNEQF
TRBV19,ASSIDVSGGFGIAGYT